This T cell receptor (beta chain) was sequenced during a study of human T cells and chemical hapten exposure. Study summary: Diphenylcyclopropenone was applied weekly to patients' scalps across the roughly 23-week study. Whole-study findings and limits: Higher patch test scores went with higher counts of PT1 expanded TCRs.

In the authors' methods: 95,638 TCRs per sample was the median, with a range of roughly 23,224 to 750,000. One entry per CDR3 protein, called by TCRdb with MiXCR from the RACE reads. In this record, the V and J calls reflect TCRdb's handling and not the investigators' own analysis. The top ten clones hold 3% to 4% of a sample with more than 80,000 distinct CDR3 sequences, 9.5% to 14% of them seen once. The CDR3 runs to 13 residues. From germline, CDR1 is SQVTM and CDR2 ANQGSEA. Trimming removed 1 base from V and 2 bases from J, with 7 bases in between. Stated time point: patch test 3, about 24 weeks after DPC sensitization. Treatment indicated: therapeutic diphenylcyclopropenone sensitization with weekly scalp DPC. Those who donated were patients with alopecia, 18 to 70 years of age, and suitable for DPC. This clonotype was seen many times. The antigen remains undetermined.

The sequence came from a woman aged 45-65 years with alopecia areata. Some clones in this sample may be carry-over from other donors' samples. Source: whole blood, taken in connection with sensitization to the hapten diphenylcyclopropenone (DPC). This sequence joins TRBV29-1 and TRBJ2-3; maybe TRBD1 (5 bases). The CDR3 coding sequence is TGCAGCGTTGAAGGGACACACACAGATACGCAGTATTTT. It codes for CSVEGTHTDTQYF.